Below, 32 T cell receptor beta chains from the same sample are listed, as sequenced in a study of CD8+ T cells in alopecia areata. RNA extraction was followed by reverse transcription into cDNA, which acted as the sequencing template. Assay used: immunoSEQ multiplex PCR; TCRdb lists only in-frame clones, some missing. This table holds 100,000 to 150,000 clones, around 49% found once. Here the sequenced sample was CD8+ T cells sorted from blood, taken at week 0. These receptors originate from a human donor with alopecia areata.

The chain recombines TRBV30 with TRBJ1-2, with unresolved D. The V end lost 1 base, the J end lost 6 bases, and 12 bases lay between the germline ends. The CDR3 is 13 residues long. Looked up from germline, CDR1 is GTSNPN and CDR2 is SVGIG (reference sequence). The CDR3 DNA sequence: TGTGCCTGGAGTGGTGACTGGCTCGATGGCTACACCTTC. Residues: CAWSGDWLDGYTF.

This clone was observed a handful of times. V is TRBV7-6 and J is TRBJ2-5; TRBD2 might be the D (5 bases). The CDR3 length is 11 residues. Germline assignment: CDR1 SGHVS and CDR2 FNYEAQ. Trimming stripped 1 base from V and 10 bases from J, with 7 bases between. In DNA form, the CDR3 reads TGTGCCAGCAGCTTAGGCCGGGACCAGTACTTC. This translates into CASSLGRDQYF.

In its sample, this clone ranks as medium-sized. The V and J genes are TRBV4-3 and TRBJ1-4, with 10 bases aligning to TRBD1. The V gene's germline CDR1 is LGHNA and CDR2 YSLEER. The CDR3 extends over 16 amino acids. J was trimmed by 7 bases and V by 4 bases; bases with no gene match: 9. The CDR3 loop reads CASSPGPGTGAEKLFF. In DNA form, the CDR3 reads TGCGCCAGCAGCCCCGGCCCCGGGACAGGGGCTGAAAAACTGTTTTTT.

The CDR3 region is CASSLGDSQPQHF. CDR3 in DNA: TGTGCCAGCAGCTTGGGGGACAGCCAGCCCCAGCATTTT. The chain has TRBV5-6 and TRBJ1-5; TRBD1 matches at 7 bases. The CDR3 spans 13 residues. The V gene end was trimmed by 0 bases and the J gene end by 7 bases; junction bases not matched to a gene: 1. Germline V gene data show CDR1 as SGHDT and CDR2 as YYEEEE.

This sequence joins TRBV29-1 and TRBJ2-7, with D possibly matching TRBD1 (6 bases). The ends were cut back, 1 base at V and 2 bases at J, with 18 bases in the middle. The CDR3 loop spans 16 amino acids. The germline CDR1 and CDR2 sequences are SQVTM and ANQGSEA. The CDR3 sequence: CSVEGVRGQIPYEQYF. CDR3 nucleotides: TGCAGCGTTGAAGGAGTCCGGGGACAAATTCCCTACGAGCAGTACTTC.

This clone occurred a few times. This chain links TRBV29-1 with TRBJ2-5; no definite D call. Per germline, CDR1 SQVTM and CDR2 ANQGSEA. Trimming shortened V by 0 bases and J by 3 bases, and 5 bases separated the two germline ends. This CDR3 has 12 residues. The CDR3, as DNA: TGCAGCGTTGAAGAGGGCGAAGAGACCCAGTACTTC. Translation gives CSVEEGEETQYF.

The rearrangement uses TRBV5-1 and TRBJ2-3, with D tentatively TRBD2 (5 bases). Germline lookup yields CDR1 SGHRS and CDR2 YFSETQ. Trimming removed 3 bases from V and 3 bases from J, with 14 bases in between. This CDR3 has 15 amino acids. This CDR3 is CASSSPDSQTDTQYF. CDR3 nucleotides: TGCGCCAGCAGCTCCCCGGACTCACAGACAGATACGCAGTATTTT.

The chain carries TRBV6-5 and TRBJ2-1, with 11 bases identical to TRBD2. Germline V gene sequence: CDR1 MNHEY, CDR2 SVGAGI. This CDR3 has 16 amino acids. After removal of 0 bases from V and 8 bases from J, the junction contained 6 bases not matched to a gene. CDR3 nucleotides: TGTGCCAGCAGTTACTCGAGTCTAGCGGGGGGAGATGAGCAGTTCTTC. Encoded protein: CASSYSSLAGGDEQFF.

There are a few counts of this clone. This chain joins TRBV6-6 and TRBJ2-2; D unclear. Germline V gives CDR1 MNHNY, CDR2 SVGAGI (reference sequence). Trimming took 5 bases from V and 2 from J, leaving 9 bases between them. This CDR3 region has 14 residues. The DNA for the CDR3 is TGTGCCAGCAGTGAGACATACAACACCGGGGAGCTGTTTTTT. Its translation is CASSETYNTGELFF.

This clone was picked up a small number of times. CDR3 nucleotide sequence: TGTGCCAGCAGACCATACCGGGGGGCCGAGAAGAATGAGCAGTTCTTC. Amino acids: CASRPYRGAEKNEQFF. The genes are TRBV7-9 and TRBJ2-1; a possible D gene is TRBD2 (7 bases). Germline CDR1 and CDR2: SEHNR and FQNEAQ (reference sequence). The CDR3 totals 16 residues. Trimming pared 6 bases from V and 7 bases from J, leaving 22 bases between.

There are a few counts of this clone. The chain carries TRBV7-9 and TRBJ1-1, with TRBD1 identical over 7 bases. The CDR3 runs to 15 residues. Germline V lookup: CDR1 SEHNR, CDR2 FQNEAQ (reference sequence). The junction had 9 bases not matched to a gene; V was cut back by 1 base and J by 7 bases. The CDR3 DNA sequence: TGTGCCAGCAGCTTAGTAGGGCCGTCAGGGGGTGAAGCTTTCTTT. As protein: CASSLVGPSGGEAFF.

The DNA of the CDR3 is TGTGCCAGCAGTAACCCCGCAGGGTACGAGCAGTACTTC. Amino acids: CASSNPAGYEQYF. This chain joins TRBV6-6 and TRBJ2-7, with D maybe TRBD1 (5 bases). Trimming cost V 5 bases and J 4 bases, with 12 bases left between them. CDR3 length: 13 residues. CDR1 is MNHNY and CDR2 is SVGAGI in the germline V gene (reference sequence).

The chain has TRBV7-2 and TRBJ2-7; 11 nucleotides agree with TRBD2. Trimming removed 4 bases from V and 0 bases from J; junction bases left unmatched: 5. The CDR3 contains 16 residues. Germline lookup yields CDR1 SGHTA and CDR2 FQGNSA. The CDR3 loop is CASSSIAGGRSYEQYF. DNA for the CDR3: TGTGCCAGCAGCTCAATAGCGGGGGGGCGCTCCTACGAGCAGTACTTC.

This clone came up once. The chain carries TRBV5-1 and TRBJ2-3, with D possibly called TRBD1 or TRBD2 (5 bases each). V was clipped by 6 bases and J by 2 bases, with 16 bases between them. The CDR3 runs to 15 residues. Germline-derived CDR1 and CDR2 are SGHRS and YFSETQ. The CDR3 here is CASTLAQGPTDTQYF. As DNA, the CDR3 is TGCGCCAGCACCCTGGCTCAGGGACCCACAGATACGCAGTATTTT.

This clone was counted only a few times. The chain uses TRBV5-6 and TRBJ2-2; D possibly corresponds to TRBD1 (6 bases). Trimming took 4 bases from V and 0 from J, leaving 13 bases between them. The CDR3 totals 16 residues. The germline V gene has CDR1 SGHDT and CDR2 YYEEEE. CDR3 nucleotide sequence: TGTGCCAGCAGCGCCGACAGGCCCACGAACACCGGGGAGCTGTTTTTT. Translated, it gives CASSADRPTNTGELFF. Based on the CDR3 plus reference TRBV5-6 and TRBJ2-2, the full variable domain is DAGVTQSPTHLIKTRGQQVTLRCSPKSGHDTVSWYQQALGQGPQFIFQYYEEEERQRGNFPDRFSGHQFPNYSSELNVNALLLGDSALYLCASSADRPTNTGELFFGEGSRLTVL.

The chain links TRBV5-1 to TRBJ1-1; 8 bases are shared with TRBD1. This CDR3 is built from 16 residues. Per the germline V gene, CDR1 is SGHRS and CDR2 is YFSETQ. J was trimmed by 1 base and V by 6 bases; bases with no gene match: 11. DNA of the CDR3: TGCGCCAGCACCGGACAGCCTACAGGGGGGAACACTGAAGCTTTCTTT. It codes for CASTGQPTGGNTEAFF.

This clone was found a few times. CDR3 amino acids: CASSSNRGSPPGETQYF. The CDR3 region has the DNA TGTGCCAGCTCATCAAACAGGGGATCGCCACCAGGGGAGACCCAGTACTTC. This sequence joins TRBV18 and TRBJ2-5; 7 nucleotides match TRBD1. The CDR3 contains 17 residues. Germline values: CDR1 KGHSH, CDR2 LQKENI. V lost 5 bases to trimming and J lost 5 bases; unmatched junction nucleotides: 17. Full variable domain (missing parts from reference TRBV18 and TRBJ2-5): NAGVMQNPRHLVRRRGQEARLRCSPMKGHSHVYWYRQLPEEGLKFMVYLQKENIIDESGMPKERFSAEFPKEGPSILRIQQVVRGDSAAYFCASSSNRGSPPGETQYFGPGTRLLVL.

The V gene is TRBV4-1, the J gene TRBJ2-7; D remains unclear. Trimming stripped 1 base from V and 4 bases from J, with 11 bases between. Germline V gene sequence: CDR1 MGHRA, CDR2 YSYEKL. The CDR3 has 14 residues. The CDR3 region has the DNA TGCGCCAGCAGCCAAGTCGGAGTTTTTTACGAGCAGTACTTC. Protein sequence: CASSQVGVFYEQYF.

The rearrangement joins TRBV6-1 to TRBJ1-6; 7 bases align to TRBD1. The germline gives CDR1 MNHNS, CDR2 SASEGT. The CDR3 has 20 amino acids. Trimming removed 1 base from V and 0 bases from J; junction bases left unmatched: 12. The CDR3 protein is CASSEGLVGQPSSYNSPLHF. CDR3 nucleotides: TGTGCCAGCAGTGAAGGGCTCGTGGGACAGCCGAGCTCCTATAATTCACCCCTCCACTTT.

The chain joins TRBV10-1 to TRBJ2-7, with 7 positions matching TRBD1. The CDR3 is 15 amino acids. The ends lost 0 bases at V and 4 bases at J; junction bases unmatched: 6. The germline gives CDR1 WNHNN, CDR2 SYGVQD (reference sequence). The CDR3 loop reads CASSESPDRRYEQYF. The CDR3 nucleotides read TGCGCCAGCAGTGAGTCGCCGGACAGGAGGTACGAGCAGTACTTC.

This chain links TRBV6-5 with TRBJ2-7, with D perhaps assigned TRBD1 or TRBD2 (6 bases each). The germline V gene encodes CDR1 MNHEY and CDR2 SVGAGI. Trimming removed 4 bases from V and 5 bases from J, with 12 bases in between. The CDR3 covers 13 residues. CDR3 coding DNA: TGTGCCAGCAGTTCCTTCGGGGGCAACGAGCAGTACTTC. Translated: CASSSFGGNEQYF.

The chain has TRBV29-1 and TRBJ1-1; D might be TRBD1 (5 bases). V was cut by 0 bases and J by 3 bases, with 11 bases left in between. CDR3 size: 14 residues. CDR1 and CDR2 from the germline V gene are SQVTM and ANQGSEA. Here the CDR3 DNA reads TGCAGCGTTGAAGATCTCAGGGTCGACACTGAAGCTTTCTTT. Encoded protein: CSVEDLRVDTEAFF.

The rearrangement links TRBV7-8 to TRBJ2-3, with 11 bases fitting TRBD2. This CDR3 has 16 residues. The trim removed 1 base at V and 4 bases at J, leaving 4 bases unmatched. Germline V gene sequence: CDR1 SGHVS, CDR2 FQNEAQ. The CDR3 DNA is TGTGCCAGCAGCTTAGTGGATAGCGGGGGGGCAGATACGCAGTATTTT. This gives the protein CASSLVDSGGADTQYF.

This chain links TRBV27 with TRBJ2-3; 7 nucleotides line up with TRBD2. The CDR3 sequence is 17 residues long. Germline-derived CDR1 and CDR2 are MNHEY and SMNVEV (reference sequence). The V segment lost 4 bases and the J segment 1 base; nucleotides outside the gene matches: 11. In nucleotides, the CDR3 is TGTGCCAGCAGTTCCCCGTCACTGAGCGGGGGCACAGATACGCAGTATTTT. Translation: CASSSPSLSGGTDTQYF.

Points on this clone: The sample contains more than one DNA sequence encoding this CDR3. V and J are TRBV5-1 and TRBJ2-5; weak D call: TRBD2 (5 bases). Trimming stripped 4 bases from V and 2 bases from J, with 12 bases between. CDR3 length equals 14 residues. Germline loops: CDR1 SGHRS, CDR2 YFSETQ. This CDR3 is CASSLLGDQETQYF. CDR3 DNA: TGCGCCAGCAGCCTACTCGGGGATCAAGAGACCCAGTACTTC.

As concerns this clone: This CDR3 is also generated by other DNA sequences in the sample. V gene TRBV29-1 combines with J gene TRBJ2-5; TRBD1 might be the D (5 bases). The V gene's germline CDR1 is SQVTM and CDR2 ANQGSEA. The CDR3 totals 14 residues. Trimming took off 7 bases at V and 5 bases at J, with 20 bases between the two ends. CDR3 in amino acids: CSAPLLGHEETQYF. CDR3 nucleotide sequence: TGCAGCGCCCCGTTACTTGGACATGAGGAGACCCAGTACTTC.

The chain uses TRBV6-5 and TRBJ2-7; 9 nucleotides match TRBD1. The junction had 6 bases not matched to a gene; V was cut back by 8 bases and J by 7 bases. Germline assignment: CDR1 MNHEY and CDR2 SVGAGI. The CDR3 runs to 12 residues. This CDR3 reads CASAGQGGEQYF. The CDR3 region has the DNA TGTGCCAGCGCGGGACAGGGCGGTGAGCAGTACTTC.

This clone came up a few times. The chain has TRBV9 and TRBJ2-7; weak D call: TRBD1 (6 bases). In germline, CDR1 is SGDLS, CDR2 YYNGEE. The germline V and J ends were trimmed by 4 bases and 3 bases, with 11 bases remaining between them. The CDR3 loop spans 13 amino acids. The CDR3 DNA sequence: TGTGCCAGCAGCCCCCAGGGGCGCTACGAGCAGTACTTC. Translated: CASSPQGRYEQYF.

The chain is built from TRBV27 and TRBJ1-5, with TRBD1 matching 7 bases. This CDR3 has 13 amino acids. The V gene end was trimmed by 4 bases and the J gene end by 6 bases; junction bases not matched to a gene: 3. Germline-derived CDR1 and CDR2 are MNHEY and SMNVEV (reference sequence). Here the CDR3 reads CASSSDRFQPQHF. The CDR3 DNA follows: TGTGCCAGCAGTTCGGACAGGTTTCAGCCCCAGCATTTT.

This clone has just a few counts. The V gene is TRBV19, the J gene TRBJ1-1; a weak D match, TRBD1 (6 bases). Trimming took 4 bases from V and 1 from J, leaving 13 bases between them. The CDR3 sequence is 15 residues long. CDR1 is LNHDA and CDR2 is SQIVND in the germline V gene (reference sequence). The CDR3 DNA follows: TGTGCCAGTAGTACTACGGACAGATCGAACACTGAAGCTTTCTTT. Translation gives CASSTTDRSNTEAFF.

This clone was detected a few times. J is TRBJ1-1 and V is TRBV29-1; TRBD1 agrees at 7 bases. J gave up 7 bases and V 6 bases, and 11 bases lay outside the gene matches. The CDR3 runs 13 residues. CDR1 and CDR2 (germline): SQVTM, ANQGSEA. CDR3 nucleotide sequence: TGCAGCGTCCGAGGGGGCGCGGAATTTGAAGCTTTCTTT. Translating gives CSVRGGAEFEAFF.

The chain has TRBV30 and TRBJ2-2; maybe TRBD2 (5 bases). The CDR3 consists of 14 residues. V shed 2 bases and J shed 1 base, with 8 bases lying between them. The germline CDR1 and CDR2 sequences are GTSNPN and SVGIG (reference sequence). This CDR3 reads CAWSPRENTGELFF. DNA for the CDR3: TGTGCCTGGAGTCCCCGGGAGAACACCGGGGAGCTGTTTTTT.